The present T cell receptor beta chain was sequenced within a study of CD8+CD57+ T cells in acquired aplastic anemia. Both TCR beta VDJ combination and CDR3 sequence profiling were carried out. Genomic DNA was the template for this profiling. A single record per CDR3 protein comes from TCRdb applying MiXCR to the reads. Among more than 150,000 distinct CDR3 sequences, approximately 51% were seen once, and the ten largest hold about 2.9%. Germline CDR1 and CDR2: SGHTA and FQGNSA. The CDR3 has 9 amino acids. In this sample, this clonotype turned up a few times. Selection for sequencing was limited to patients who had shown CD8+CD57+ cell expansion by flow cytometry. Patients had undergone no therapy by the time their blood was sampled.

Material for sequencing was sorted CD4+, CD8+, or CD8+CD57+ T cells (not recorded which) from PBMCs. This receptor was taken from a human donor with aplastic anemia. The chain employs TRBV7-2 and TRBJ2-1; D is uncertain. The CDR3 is CDQDNEQFF. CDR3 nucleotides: TGTGATCAAGACAATGAGCAGTTCTTC.